Below, 2 T cell receptor beta chains from the same sample are listed, as sequenced in a study of cytomegalovirus exposure and HLA in healthy donors. It was with 60 Vbeta and 13 Jbeta primers that the PCR ran. Data came from immunoSEQ multiplex PCR; TCRdb stores just in-frame clones and leaves some out. This sample has approximately 79,000 clones, with roughly 73% found just once. Sample: PBMCs. Receptor source: a boy younger than 18 in good health and CMV-seronegative.

The chain combines TRBV19 with TRBJ1-6, with a possible D match to TRBD1 (6 bases). The CDR3 contains 14 residues. CDR1 and CDR2 (germline): LNHDA, SQIVND (reference sequence). V lost 8 bases to trimming and J lost 4 bases, with 12 bases between them. The CDR3: CASHLTGYNSPLHF. The DNA of the CDR3 is TGTGCCAGTCACCTGACAGGATATAATTCACCCCTCCACTTT.

In its sample, this clone was seen a few times. J is TRBJ2-7 and V is TRBV25-1; tentatively, D is TRBD1 (6 bases). Germline lookup yields CDR1 MGHDK and CDR2 SYGVNS. The CDR3 is 13 amino acids. The V end lost 6 bases, the J end lost 6 bases, and 15 bases lay between the germline ends. For the CDR3, the DNA is TGTGCCAGCAGGGTCAGGGGAAGGGGCGAGCAGTACTTC. Protein sequence: CASRVRGRGEQYF.